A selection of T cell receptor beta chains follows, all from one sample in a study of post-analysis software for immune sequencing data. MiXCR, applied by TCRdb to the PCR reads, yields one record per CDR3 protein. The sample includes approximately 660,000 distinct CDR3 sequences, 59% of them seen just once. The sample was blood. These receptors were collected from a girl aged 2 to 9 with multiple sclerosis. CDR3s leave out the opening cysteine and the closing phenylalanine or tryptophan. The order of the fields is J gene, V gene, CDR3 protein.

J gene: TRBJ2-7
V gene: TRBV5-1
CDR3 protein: ASSSGTPQGYEQY

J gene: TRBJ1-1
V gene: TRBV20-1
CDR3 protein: SAPLVEGVTEAF

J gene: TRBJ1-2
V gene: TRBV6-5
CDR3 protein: ASSHPDRGYGYT

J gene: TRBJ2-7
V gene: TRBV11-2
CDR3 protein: ASSPLRLVAGEQY

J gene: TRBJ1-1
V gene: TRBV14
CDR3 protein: ASSGQGPTEAF

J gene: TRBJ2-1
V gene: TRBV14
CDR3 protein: ASSHRNRLADYNEQF

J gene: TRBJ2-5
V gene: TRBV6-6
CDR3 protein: ASSYSEALETQY

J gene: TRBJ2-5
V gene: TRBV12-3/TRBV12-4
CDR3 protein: ASSFLGLGVNTY

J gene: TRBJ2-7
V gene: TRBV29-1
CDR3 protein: SVQIQGGGKGEQY

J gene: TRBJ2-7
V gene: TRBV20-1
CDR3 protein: SVNRVDSYEQY

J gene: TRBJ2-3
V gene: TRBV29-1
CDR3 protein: SVVRRTSTDTQY

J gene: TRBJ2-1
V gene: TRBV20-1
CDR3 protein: SASDSGEFQF

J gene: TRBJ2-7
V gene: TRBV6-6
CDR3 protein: ASSYDGLAGVEQY

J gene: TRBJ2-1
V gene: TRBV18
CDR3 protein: ASSPDAPRTGAVEQF

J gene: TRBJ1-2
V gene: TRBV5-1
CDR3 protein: ASSLGGQSNYGYT

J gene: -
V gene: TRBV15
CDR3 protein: ATSRQGSDYEQY

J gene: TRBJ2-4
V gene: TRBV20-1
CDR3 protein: SAPTSPKNIQY

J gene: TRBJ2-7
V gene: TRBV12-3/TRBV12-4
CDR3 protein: ASSPIAGGAHEQY

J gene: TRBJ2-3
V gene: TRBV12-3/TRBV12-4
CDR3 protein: ASSISPRGDTQY

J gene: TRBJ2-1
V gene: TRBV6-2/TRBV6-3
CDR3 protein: ASRITASPYNEQF

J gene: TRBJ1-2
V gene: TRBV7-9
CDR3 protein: ASSRDQDRGGYT

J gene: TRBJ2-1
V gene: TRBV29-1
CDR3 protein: SALRDSRYNEQF

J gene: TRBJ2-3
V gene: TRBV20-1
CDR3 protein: STRVVDTQY

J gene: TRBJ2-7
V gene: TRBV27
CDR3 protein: ASSHSGRAYEQY

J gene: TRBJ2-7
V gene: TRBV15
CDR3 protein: ATSRGTGGSYEQY

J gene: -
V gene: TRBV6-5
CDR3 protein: ASSPGQVAYEQY

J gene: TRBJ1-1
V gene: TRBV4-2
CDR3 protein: ASSQDGGYGTEAF

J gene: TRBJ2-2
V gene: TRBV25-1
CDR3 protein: ASSATVIGGELF

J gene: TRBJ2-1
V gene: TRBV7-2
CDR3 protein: ASGRDRVINEQF

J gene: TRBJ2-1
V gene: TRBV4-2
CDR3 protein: ASSQATGRLNNEQF

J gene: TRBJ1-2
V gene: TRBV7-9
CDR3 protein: ASSPRRPLLSSLNYGYT

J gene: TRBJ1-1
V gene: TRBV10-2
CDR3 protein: ASGARGGTAEAF

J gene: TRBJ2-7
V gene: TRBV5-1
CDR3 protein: ASRIQTGTYYEQY

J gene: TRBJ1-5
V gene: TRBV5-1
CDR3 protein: ASSQTGGTRQPQH

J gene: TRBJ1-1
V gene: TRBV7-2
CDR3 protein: ASSHGERWAF

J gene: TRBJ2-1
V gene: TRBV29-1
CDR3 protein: SVVAGGSSGNEQF

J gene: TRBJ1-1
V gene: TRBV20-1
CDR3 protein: SARRGQGEAF

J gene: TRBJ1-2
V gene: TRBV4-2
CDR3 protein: ASSQDWGLDGYT

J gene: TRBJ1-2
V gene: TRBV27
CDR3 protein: ASSLSDRFPYGYT

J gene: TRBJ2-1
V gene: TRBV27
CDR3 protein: ASSPPGQGADEQF

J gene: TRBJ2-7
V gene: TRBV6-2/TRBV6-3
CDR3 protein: ASSQTNTGSYEQY

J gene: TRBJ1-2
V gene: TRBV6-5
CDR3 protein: ASRTDRYDGYT

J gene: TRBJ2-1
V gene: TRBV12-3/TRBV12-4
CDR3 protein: ASSLARLAGVVNEQF

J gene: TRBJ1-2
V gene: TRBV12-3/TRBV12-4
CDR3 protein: ASSLGRIFNYGYT

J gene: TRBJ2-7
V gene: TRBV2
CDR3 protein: ASSGTGGSEQY

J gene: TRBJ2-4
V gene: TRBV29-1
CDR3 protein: SALGLPVNIQY

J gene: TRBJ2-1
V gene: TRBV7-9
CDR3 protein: ASRLDPERQF

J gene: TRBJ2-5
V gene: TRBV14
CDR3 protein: ASSQDRLAAQETQY

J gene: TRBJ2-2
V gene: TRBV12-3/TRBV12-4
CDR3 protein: ASSSRDRGGTGELF